This T cell receptor beta chain was obtained from a study of beta chain features in type 1 diabetes. Cells sorted by CD45RO/CCR7/CD25/CD127/CD95/CD27 comprised CD4+ naive, central memory, regulatory and stem cell-like memory cells. General observations from the study: All four CD4+ subsets from Type 1 diabetes patients carried moderately but significantly shorter TCRB CDR3s.

Sequencing targeted expressed TCRB transcripts, as all isolated RNA had been reverse transcribed. Mean read depth for naive, central memory and regulatory T cell samples was roughly 4 million reads. Assay used: immunoSEQ multiplex PCR; TCRdb lists only in-frame clones, some missing. The repertoire has about 700,000 clones, roughly 13% of them found once; the top ten carry 0.022%. V shed 3 bases and J shed 3 bases, with 11 bases lying between them. The CDR3 is 14 amino acids. The germline CDR1 and CDR2 sequences are SNHLY and FYNNEI. A note on this clone: Antigen specificity is unknown.

Material for sequencing was naive CD4+ T cells from blood. This receptor was identified in a man aged 18 to 30 with type 1 diabetes. This sequence joins TRBV2 and TRBJ1-1; D possibly corresponds to TRBD1 (5 bases). CDR3 amino acids: CASSEQGLDTEAFF. As DNA, the CDR3 is TGTGCCAGCAGTGAGCAGGGTTTAGACACTGAAGCTTTCTTT.